This T cell receptor beta chain was documented in a study of patients and donors after allogeneic stem cell transplantation. TCRdb reprocessed the RT-PCR reads via MiXCR and lists one record per CDR3 protein. In the table there are roughly 200,000 distinct CDR3 sequences, roughly 38% of which are singletons. Source material: blood, either unsorted or a sorted T cell fraction (not recorded which). This TCR came from a human donor who was either an allogeneic HSCT recipient or a stem cell or donor lymphocyte infusion donor (not recorded which). It is not recorded whose cells these are; they may come from a transplant donor.

The CDR3 DNA is TGTGCCAGCAGTTTTAAGGGTACTTACGAGCAGTACTTC. Amino acids: CASSFKGTYEQYF. This rearrangement joins TRBV12-3 or TRBV12-4 to TRBJ2-7; no clear D. This CDR3 is built from 13 residues. V shed 3 bases and J shed 4 bases, with 10 bases lying between them.